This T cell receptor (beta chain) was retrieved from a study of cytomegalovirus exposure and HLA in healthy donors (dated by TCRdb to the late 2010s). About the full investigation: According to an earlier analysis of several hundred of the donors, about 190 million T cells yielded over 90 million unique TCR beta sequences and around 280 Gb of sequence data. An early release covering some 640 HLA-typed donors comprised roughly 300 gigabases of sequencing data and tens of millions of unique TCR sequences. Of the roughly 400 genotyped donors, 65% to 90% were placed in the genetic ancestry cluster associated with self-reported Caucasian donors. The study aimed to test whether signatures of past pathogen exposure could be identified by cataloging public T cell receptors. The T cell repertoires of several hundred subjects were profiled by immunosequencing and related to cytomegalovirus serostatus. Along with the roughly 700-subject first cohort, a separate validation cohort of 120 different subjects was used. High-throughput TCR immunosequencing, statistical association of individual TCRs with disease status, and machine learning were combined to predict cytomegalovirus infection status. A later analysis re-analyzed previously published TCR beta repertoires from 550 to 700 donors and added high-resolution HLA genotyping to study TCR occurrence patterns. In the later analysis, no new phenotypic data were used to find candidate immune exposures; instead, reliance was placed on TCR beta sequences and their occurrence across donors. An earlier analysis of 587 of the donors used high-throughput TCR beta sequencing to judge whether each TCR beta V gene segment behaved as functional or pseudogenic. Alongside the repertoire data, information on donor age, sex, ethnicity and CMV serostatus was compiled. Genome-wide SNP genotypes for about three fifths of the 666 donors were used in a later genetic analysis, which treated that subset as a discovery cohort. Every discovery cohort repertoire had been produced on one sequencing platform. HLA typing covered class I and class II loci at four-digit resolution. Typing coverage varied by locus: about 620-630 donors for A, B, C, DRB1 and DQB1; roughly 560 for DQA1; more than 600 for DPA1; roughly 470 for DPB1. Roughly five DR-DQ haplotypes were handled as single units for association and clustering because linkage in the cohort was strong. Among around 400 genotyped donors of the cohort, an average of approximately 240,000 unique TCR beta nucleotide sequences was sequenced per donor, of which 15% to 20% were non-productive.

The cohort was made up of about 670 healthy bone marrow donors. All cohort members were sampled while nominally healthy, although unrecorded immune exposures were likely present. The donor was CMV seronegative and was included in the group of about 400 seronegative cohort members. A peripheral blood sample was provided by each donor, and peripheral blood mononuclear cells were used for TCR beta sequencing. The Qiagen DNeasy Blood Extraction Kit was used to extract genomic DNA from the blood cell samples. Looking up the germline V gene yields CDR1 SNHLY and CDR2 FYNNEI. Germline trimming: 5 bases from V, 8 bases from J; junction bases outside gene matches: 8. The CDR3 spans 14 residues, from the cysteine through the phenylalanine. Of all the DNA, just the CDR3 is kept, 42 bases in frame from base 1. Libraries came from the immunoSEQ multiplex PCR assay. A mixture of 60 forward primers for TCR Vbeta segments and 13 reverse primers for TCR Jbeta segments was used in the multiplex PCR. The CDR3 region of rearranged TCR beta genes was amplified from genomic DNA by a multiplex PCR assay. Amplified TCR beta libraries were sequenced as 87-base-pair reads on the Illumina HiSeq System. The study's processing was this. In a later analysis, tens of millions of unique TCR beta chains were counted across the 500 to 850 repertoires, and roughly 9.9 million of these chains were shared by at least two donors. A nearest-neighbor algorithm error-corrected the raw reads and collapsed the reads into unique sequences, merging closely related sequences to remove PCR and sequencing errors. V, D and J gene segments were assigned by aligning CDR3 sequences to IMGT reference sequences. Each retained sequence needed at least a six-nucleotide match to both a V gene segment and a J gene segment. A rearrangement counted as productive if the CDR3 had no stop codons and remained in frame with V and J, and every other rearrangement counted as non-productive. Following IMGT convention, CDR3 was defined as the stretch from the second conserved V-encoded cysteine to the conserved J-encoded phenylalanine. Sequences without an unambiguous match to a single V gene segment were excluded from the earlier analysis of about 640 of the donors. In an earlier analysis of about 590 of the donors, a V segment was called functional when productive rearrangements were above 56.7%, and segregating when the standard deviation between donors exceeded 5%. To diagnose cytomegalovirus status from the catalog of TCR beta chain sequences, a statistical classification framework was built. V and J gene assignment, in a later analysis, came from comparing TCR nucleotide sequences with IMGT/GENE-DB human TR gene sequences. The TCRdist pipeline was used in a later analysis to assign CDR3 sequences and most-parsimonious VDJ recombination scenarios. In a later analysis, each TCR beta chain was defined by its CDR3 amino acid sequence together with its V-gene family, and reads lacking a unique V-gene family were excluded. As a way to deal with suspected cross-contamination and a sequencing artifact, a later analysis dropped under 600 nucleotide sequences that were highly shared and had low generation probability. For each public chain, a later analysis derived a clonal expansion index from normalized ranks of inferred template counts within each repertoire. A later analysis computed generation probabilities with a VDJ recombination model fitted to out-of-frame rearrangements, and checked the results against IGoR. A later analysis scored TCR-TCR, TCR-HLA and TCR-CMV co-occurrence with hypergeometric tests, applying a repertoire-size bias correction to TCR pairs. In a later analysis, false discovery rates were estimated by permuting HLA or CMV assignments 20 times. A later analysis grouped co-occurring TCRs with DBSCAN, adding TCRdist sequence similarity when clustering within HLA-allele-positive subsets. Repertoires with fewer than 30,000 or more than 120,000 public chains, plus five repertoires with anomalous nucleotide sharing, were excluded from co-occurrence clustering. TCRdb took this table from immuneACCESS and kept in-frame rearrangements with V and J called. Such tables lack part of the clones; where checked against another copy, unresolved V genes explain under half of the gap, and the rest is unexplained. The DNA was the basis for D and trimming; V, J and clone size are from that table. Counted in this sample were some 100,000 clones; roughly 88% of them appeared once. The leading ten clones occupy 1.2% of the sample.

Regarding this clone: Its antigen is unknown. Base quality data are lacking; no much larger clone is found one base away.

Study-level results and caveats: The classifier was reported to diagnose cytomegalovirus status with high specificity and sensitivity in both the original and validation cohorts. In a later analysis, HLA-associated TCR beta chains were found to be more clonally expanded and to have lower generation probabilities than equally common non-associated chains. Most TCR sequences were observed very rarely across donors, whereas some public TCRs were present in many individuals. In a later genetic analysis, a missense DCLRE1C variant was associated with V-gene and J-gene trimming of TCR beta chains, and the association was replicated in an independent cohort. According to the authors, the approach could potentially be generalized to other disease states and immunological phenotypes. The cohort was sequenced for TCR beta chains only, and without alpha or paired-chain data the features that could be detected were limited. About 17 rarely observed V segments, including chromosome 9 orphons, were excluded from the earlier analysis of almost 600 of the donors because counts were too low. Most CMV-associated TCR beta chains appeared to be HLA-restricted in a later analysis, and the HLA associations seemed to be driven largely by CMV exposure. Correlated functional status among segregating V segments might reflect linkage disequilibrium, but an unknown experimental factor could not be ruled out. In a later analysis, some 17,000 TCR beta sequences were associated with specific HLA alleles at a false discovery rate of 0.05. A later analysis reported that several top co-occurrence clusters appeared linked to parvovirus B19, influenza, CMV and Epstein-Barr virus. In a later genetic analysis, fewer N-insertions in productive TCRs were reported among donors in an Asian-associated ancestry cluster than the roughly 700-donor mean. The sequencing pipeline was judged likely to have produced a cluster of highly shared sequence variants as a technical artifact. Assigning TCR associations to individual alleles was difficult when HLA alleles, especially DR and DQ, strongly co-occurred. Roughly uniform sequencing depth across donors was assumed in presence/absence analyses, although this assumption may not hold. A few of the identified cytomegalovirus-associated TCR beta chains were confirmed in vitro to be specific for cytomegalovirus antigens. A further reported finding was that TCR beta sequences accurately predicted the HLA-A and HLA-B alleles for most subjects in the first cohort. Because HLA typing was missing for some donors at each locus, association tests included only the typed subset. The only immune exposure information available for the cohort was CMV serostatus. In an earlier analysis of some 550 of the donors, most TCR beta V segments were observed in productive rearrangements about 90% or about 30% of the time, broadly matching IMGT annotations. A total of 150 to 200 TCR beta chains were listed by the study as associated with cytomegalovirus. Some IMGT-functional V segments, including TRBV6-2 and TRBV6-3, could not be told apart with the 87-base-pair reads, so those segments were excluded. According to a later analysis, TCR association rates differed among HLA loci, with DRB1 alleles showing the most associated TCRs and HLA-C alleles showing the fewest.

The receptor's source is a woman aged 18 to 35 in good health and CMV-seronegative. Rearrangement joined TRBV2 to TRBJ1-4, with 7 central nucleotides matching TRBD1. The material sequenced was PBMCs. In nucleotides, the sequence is TGTGCCAGCAGTCCTCGGGACAGCCGGGAAAAACTGTTTTTT. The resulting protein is CASSPRDSREKLFF.